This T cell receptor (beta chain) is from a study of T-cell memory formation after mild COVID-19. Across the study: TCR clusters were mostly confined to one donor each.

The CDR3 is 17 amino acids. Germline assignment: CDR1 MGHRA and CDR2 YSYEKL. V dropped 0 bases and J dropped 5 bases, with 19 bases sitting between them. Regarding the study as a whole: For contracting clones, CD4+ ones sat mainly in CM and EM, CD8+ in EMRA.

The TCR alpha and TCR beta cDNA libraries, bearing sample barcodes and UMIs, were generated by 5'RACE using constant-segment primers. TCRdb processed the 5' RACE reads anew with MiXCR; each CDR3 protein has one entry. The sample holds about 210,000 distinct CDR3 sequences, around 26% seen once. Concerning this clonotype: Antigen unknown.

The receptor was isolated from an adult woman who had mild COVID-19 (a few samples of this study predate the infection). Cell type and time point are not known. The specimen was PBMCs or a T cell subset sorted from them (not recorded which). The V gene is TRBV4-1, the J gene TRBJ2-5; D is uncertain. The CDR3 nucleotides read TGCGCCAGCAGCCAAGACCCCCAGTCACTGTCTTGGGAGACCCAGTACTTC. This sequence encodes CASSQDPQSLSWETQYF.